This is a list of T cell receptor beta chains from one sample in a study of cytomegalovirus exposure and HLA in healthy donors. Sequenced by immunoSEQ multiplex PCR; TCRdb stores in-frame clones only, minus some. Among 200,000 to 250,000 clones listed, approximately 82% were seen once. The sample consisted of PBMCs. The receptors here all came from a woman aged 60-75 years in good health and CMV-seropositive. Both conserved end residues are part of each CDR3. Each record gives: V gene, J gene, CDR3 protein.

v_gene: TRBV9; j_gene: TRBJ2-7; CDR3aa: CASSPRHGSIYEQYF
v_gene: TRBV9; j_gene: TRBJ2-7; CDR3aa: CASSRGQGSYEQYF
v_gene: TRBV7-6; j_gene: TRBJ2-1; CDR3aa: CASSLAQTPDSEQFF
v_gene: TRBV6-4; j_gene: TRBJ2-2; CDR3aa: CASSRDRGTGELFF
v_gene: TRBV10-1; j_gene: TRBJ2-3; CDR3aa: CASKTGSTDTQYF
v_gene: TRBV5-4; j_gene: TRBJ1-3; CDR3aa: CASSLAGDSGNTIYF
v_gene: TRBV11-2; j_gene: TRBJ2-1; CDR3aa: CASSLEAGRRDEQFF
v_gene: TRBV7-9; j_gene: TRBJ2-7; CDR3aa: CASSFPGHAYEQYF
v_gene: TRBV5-4; j_gene: TRBJ1-1; CDR3aa: CASSFPTGNTEAFF
v_gene: TRBV5-1; j_gene: TRBJ2-7; CDR3aa: CASSPGLSYEQYF
v_gene: TRBV18; j_gene: TRBJ1-4; CDR3aa: CASSPFDTAGGEEKLFF
v_gene: TRBV2; j_gene: TRBJ2-1; CDR3aa: CASTDGGSYNEQFF
v_gene: TRBV6-1; j_gene: TRBJ2-7; CDR3aa: CASSEVWTSYEQYF
v_gene: TRBV28; j_gene: TRBJ2-3; CDR3aa: CASIDRSTDTQYF
v_gene: TRBV4-2; j_gene: TRBJ2-1; CDR3aa: CASSQPGGASSGRSYNEQFF
v_gene: TRBV9; j_gene: TRBJ2-3; CDR3aa: CASSGDSLITDTQYF
v_gene: TRBV28; j_gene: TRBJ2-7; CDR3aa: CASSFPGGYEQYF
v_gene: TRBV18; j_gene: TRBJ1-1; CDR3aa: CASSPQQGPNTEAFF
v_gene: TRBV5-1; j_gene: TRBJ2-7; CDR3aa: CASSYRTGDHEQYF
v_gene: TRBV15; j_gene: TRBJ2-1; CDR3aa: CATSRGTGIIDEQFF
v_gene: TRBV18; j_gene: TRBJ1-1; CDR3aa: CASSPDIRYTEAFF
v_gene: TRBV5-4; j_gene: TRBJ1-2; CDR3aa: CASSLENRGYGYTF
v_gene: TRBV19; j_gene: TRBJ2-7; CDR3aa: CASSGDYSEQYF
v_gene: TRBV7-2; j_gene: TRBJ2-1; CDR3aa: CASSLGARVNEQFF
v_gene: TRBV4-1; j_gene: TRBJ2-7; CDR3aa: CASSQGLAYEQYF
v_gene: TRBV9; j_gene: TRBJ1-3; CDR3aa: CASSVMEGGTIYF
v_gene: TRBV19; j_gene: TRBJ1-2; CDR3aa: CASSIAGGYGYTF
v_gene: TRBV5-4; j_gene: TRBJ1-3; CDR3aa: CASSLGQGMSGNTIYF
v_gene: TRBV5-1; j_gene: TRBJ2-3; CDR3aa: CASSLGRLGASTDTQYF
v_gene: TRBV18; j_gene: TRBJ1-5; CDR3aa: CASSPLQGRGNQPQHF
v_gene: TRBV27; j_gene: TRBJ2-1; CDR3aa: CASNQLAGSNNEQFF
v_gene: TRBV4-1; j_gene: TRBJ2-2; CDR3aa: CASTHLEGAISGELFF
v_gene: TRBV5-6; j_gene: TRBJ2-3; CDR3aa: CASSRVRTSFHF
v_gene: TRBV19; j_gene: TRBJ1-5; CDR3aa: CASSDTSNQPQHF
v_gene: TRBV5-1; j_gene: TRBJ2-3; CDR3aa: CASSLRTSGSPPDTQYF
v_gene: TRBV9; j_gene: TRBJ2-2; CDR3aa: CASSVSAPGELFF
v_gene: TRBV18; j_gene: TRBJ2-1; CDR3aa: CASSPPLAGVGYNEQFF
v_gene: TRBV2; j_gene: TRBJ1-1; CDR3aa: CASRAGGNLNTEAFF
v_gene: TRBV29-1; j_gene: TRBJ2-5; CDR3aa: CSVEGARGGETQYF
v_gene: TRBV7-9; j_gene: TRBJ2-2; CDR3aa: CSSSLDTGELFF
v_gene: TRBV7-4; j_gene: TRBJ1-5; CDR3aa: CASSFCSAYSNQPQHF
v_gene: TRBV9; j_gene: TRBJ1-1; CDR3aa: CASSSTAMNTEAFF
v_gene: TRBV27; j_gene: TRBJ2-7; CDR3aa: CASSLRSGVVTYEQYF
v_gene: TRBV6-5; j_gene: TRBJ1-1; CDR3aa: CASSYITGMNTEAFF
v_gene: TRBV15; j_gene: TRBJ2-5; CDR3aa: CATSRVGTSQETQYF
v_gene: TRBV5-1; j_gene: TRBJ1-5; CDR3aa: CASSLGTGGHQPQHF